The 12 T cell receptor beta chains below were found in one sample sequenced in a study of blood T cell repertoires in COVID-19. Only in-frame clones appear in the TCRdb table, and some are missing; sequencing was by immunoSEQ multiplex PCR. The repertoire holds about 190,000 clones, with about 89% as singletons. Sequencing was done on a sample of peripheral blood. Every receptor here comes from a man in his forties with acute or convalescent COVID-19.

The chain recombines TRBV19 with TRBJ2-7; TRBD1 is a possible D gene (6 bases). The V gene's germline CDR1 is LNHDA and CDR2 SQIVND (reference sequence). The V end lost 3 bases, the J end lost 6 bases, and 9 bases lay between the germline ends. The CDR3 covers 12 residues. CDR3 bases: TGTGCCAGTAGTATTAGGGGGTCCGAGCAGTACTTC. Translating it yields CASSIRGSEQYF. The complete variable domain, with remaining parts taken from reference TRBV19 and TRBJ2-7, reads DGGITQSPKYLFRKEGQNVTLSCEQNLNHDAMYWYRQDPGQGLRLIYYSQIVNDFQKGDIAEGYSVSREKKESFPLTVTSAQKNPTAFYLCASSIRGSEQYFGPGTRLTVT.

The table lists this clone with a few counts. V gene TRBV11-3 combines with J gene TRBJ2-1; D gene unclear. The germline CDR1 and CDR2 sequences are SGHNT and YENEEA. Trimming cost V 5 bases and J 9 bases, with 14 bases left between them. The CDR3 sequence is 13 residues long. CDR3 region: CASSPTVGGEQFF. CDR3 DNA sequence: TGTGCCAGCAGCCCAACCGTCGGTGGTGAGCAGTTCTTC.

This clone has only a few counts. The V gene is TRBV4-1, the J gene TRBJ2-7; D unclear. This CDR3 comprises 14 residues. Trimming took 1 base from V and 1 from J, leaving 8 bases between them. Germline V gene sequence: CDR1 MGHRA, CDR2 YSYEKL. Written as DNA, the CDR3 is TGCGCCAGCAGCCAAGTTGTGTTATCCTACGAGCAGTACTTC. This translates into CASSQVVLSYEQYF.

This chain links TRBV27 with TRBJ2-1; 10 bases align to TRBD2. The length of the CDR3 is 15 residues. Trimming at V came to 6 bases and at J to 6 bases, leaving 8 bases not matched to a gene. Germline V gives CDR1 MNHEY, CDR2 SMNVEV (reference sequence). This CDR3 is CASRGAGGQFNEQFF. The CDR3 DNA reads TGTGCCAGCAGAGGAGCGGGGGGGCAGTTCAATGAGCAGTTCTTC.

CDR3 DNA: TGTGCCAGCACTAGACAGGGTAACGAGCAGTACTTC. Amino acids: CASTRQGNEQYF. The V call is TRBV28, the J call TRBJ2-7; 7 positions match TRBD1. Trimming took 7 bases from V and 5 from J; bases not matched to a gene: 5. Germline-derived CDR1 and CDR2 are MDHEN and SYDVKM. CDR3 size: 12 residues.

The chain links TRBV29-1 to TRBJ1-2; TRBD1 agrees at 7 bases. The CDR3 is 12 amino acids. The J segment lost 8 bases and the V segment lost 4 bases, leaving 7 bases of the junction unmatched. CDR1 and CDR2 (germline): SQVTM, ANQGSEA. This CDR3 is CSVGAGGYGYTF. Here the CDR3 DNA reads TGCAGCGTTGGGGCAGGGGGATACGGCTACACCTTC.

The CDR3 region is CATENRGAYGYTF. CDR3 in DNA: TGTGCCACCGAGAACAGGGGTGCCTATGGCTACACCTTC. The genes are TRBV19 and TRBJ1-2; 7 positions match TRBD1. The J segment lost 4 bases and the V segment lost 10 bases, leaving 9 bases of the junction unmatched. CDR1 LNHDA and CDR2 SQIVND come from the germline V gene (reference sequence). The CDR3 spans 13 residues. Based on the CDR3 plus reference TRBV19 and TRBJ1-2, the full variable domain is DGGITQSPKYLFRKEGQNVTLSCEQNLNHDAMYWYRQDPGQGLRLIYYSQIVNDFQKGDIAEGYSVSREKKESFPLTVTSAQKNPTAFYLCATENRGAYGYTFGSGTRLTVV.

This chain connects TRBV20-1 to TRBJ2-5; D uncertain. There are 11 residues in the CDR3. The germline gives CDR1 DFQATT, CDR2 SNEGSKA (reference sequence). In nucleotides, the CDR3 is TGCAACACCCAGGTTTTGGAGACCCAGTACTTC. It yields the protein CNTQVLETQYF.

CDR3 sequence reads: CATSRPDRVYQPQHF. The CDR3 bases are TGTGCCACCAGCAGACCGGACAGGGTGTATCAGCCCCAGCATTTT. The chain recombines TRBV15 with TRBJ1-5, with TRBD1 identical over 8 bases. The CDR3 is 15 amino acids. J was trimmed by 5 bases and V by 2 bases; bases with no gene match: 5. Germline assignment: CDR1 LNHNV and CDR2 YYDKDF (reference sequence).

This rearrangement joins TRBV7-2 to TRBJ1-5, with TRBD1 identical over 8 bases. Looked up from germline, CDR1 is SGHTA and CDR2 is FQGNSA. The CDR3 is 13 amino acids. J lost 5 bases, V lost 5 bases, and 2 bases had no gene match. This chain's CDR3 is CASSQQGDQPQHF. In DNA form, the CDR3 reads TGTGCCAGCAGCCAACAGGGGGATCAGCCCCAGCATTTT. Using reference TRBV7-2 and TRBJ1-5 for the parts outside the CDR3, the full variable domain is GAGVSQSPSNKVTEKGKDVELRCDPISGHTALYWYRQSLGQGLEFLIYFQGNSAPDKSGLPSDRFSAERTGGSVSTLTIQRTQQEDSAVYLCASSQQGDQPQHFGDGTRLSIL.

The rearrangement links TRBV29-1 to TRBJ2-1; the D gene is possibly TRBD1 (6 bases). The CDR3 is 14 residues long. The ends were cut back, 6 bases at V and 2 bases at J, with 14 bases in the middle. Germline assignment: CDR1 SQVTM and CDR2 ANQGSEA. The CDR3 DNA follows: TGCAGCGTCGCCCGTACAGGGACCTACAATGAGCAGTTCTTC. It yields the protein CSVARTGTYNEQFF.

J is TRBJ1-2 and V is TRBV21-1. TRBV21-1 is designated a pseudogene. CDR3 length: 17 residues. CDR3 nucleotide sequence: TGTGCCAGCAGCAAGGGTGGCCAGCCGAGACTAAACTATGGCTACACCTTC. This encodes CASSKGGQPRLNYGYTF.